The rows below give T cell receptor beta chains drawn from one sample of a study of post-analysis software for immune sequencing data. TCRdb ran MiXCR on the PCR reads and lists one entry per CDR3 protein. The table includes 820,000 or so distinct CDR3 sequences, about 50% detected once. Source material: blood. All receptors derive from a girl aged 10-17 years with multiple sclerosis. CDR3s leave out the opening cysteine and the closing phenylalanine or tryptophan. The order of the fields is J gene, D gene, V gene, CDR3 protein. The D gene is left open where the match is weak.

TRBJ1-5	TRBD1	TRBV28	ASSKGQGRQPQH
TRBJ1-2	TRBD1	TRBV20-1	SARIRGHGYT
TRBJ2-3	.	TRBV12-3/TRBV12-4	ASSLTVTTDAEY
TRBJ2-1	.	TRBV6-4	ASASGSEYNEQF
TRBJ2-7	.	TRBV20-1	SAGDITRGYEQY
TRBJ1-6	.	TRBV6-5	ASSYNENSYNSPLH
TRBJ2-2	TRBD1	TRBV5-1	ASSPAGTVKATGELF
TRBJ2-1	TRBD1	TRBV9	ASSVAWDRGNNEQF
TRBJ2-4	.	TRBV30	AWSADGINIQY
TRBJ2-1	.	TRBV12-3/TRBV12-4	ASSLNRVYTEAF
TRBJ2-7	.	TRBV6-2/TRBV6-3	ASSYRAESSYEQY
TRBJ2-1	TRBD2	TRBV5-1	ASSLRVGRNEQF
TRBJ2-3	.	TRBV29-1	SVQRQTSSTDTQY
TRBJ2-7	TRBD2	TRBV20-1	SATTTSGRDYEQY
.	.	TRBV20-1	SASEVGHYEQY
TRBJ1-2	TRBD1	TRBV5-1	ASSLQATGTGVDGYT
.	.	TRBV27	ASRERVRASAVYEQY
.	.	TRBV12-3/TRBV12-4	ASSLVLVEQY
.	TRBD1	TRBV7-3	ASSSHTGAREQY
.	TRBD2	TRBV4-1	ASSHALPRGLAAETQY
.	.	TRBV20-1	SARLYRDQTYEQY
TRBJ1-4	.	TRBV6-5	ASSYSGEKLF
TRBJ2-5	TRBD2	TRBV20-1	SAREAGGIPNGQY
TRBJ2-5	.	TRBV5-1	ASNIGGRGQETQY
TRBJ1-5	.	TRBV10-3	AISESGGANQPQH
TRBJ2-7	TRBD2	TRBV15	ATGTSGGYEQY
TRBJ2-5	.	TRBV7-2	ASSLGAVDQETQY
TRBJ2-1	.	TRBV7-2	ASKLSSHNEQF
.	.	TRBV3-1	ASSQDARYEQY
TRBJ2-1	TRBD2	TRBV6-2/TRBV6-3	ASSYSGGPIFGEQF
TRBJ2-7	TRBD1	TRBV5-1	ASSFTDRDPYEQY
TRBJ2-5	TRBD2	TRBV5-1	ASSLVLAGVETQY
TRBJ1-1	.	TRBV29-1	SVGGGPRMNTEAF
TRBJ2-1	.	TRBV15	ATSRVGGLAGANEQF
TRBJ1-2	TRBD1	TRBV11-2	ASSRGQAINYGYT
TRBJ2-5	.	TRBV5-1	ASSLTYQETQY
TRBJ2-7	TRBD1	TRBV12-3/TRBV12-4	ASSQGTGMDYEQY
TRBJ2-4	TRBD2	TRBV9	ASSALPGLAGDIQY
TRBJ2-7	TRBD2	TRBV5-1	ASSPQPLAGDEQY
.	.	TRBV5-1	ASSLNGRGETQY
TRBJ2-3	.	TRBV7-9	ASSLARLRTQY